The clone carrying this T cell receptor (beta chain) was counted ten times or more. Deletions cut 2 bases from V and 3 bases from J, with 7 bases between. The germline gives CDR1 SGHTA, CDR2 FQGNSA. This CDR3 spans 13 amino acids. TCRdb re-derived calls from the 5' RACE reads in MiXCR, one entry per CDR3 protein. The repertoire holds about 360,000 distinct CDR3 sequences, with 6% to 8% as singletons. The sample belongs to a study of T cells after yellow fever vaccination. Specimen: PBMCs, collected 5 days after the yellow fever booster vaccination. This sequence originates from a young man who received the YFV17D yellow fever vaccine. This chain joins TRBV7-2 and TRBJ2-5; a possible D gene is TRBD1 (5 bases). The CDR3 loop is CASSLNRKETQYF. CDR3 sequence (DNA): TGTGCCAGCAGCTTAAACAGGAAAGAGACCCAGTACTTC.